The clone carrying this T cell receptor (beta chain) was recorded at least ten times. TCRdb recomputed calls from the 5' RACE reads with MiXCR, one row per CDR3 protein. The sample shows around 62,000 distinct CDR3 sequences, about 27% of them seen only once. The sample comes from a study of T-cell memory formation after mild COVID-19. CDR3 length equals 12 residues. Germline CDR1 and CDR2: DFQATT and SNEGSKA (reference sequence). Trimming cost V 5 bases and J 1 base, with 9 bases left between them. This TCR derives from a man aged 18 to 30 who had mild COVID-19 (a few samples of this study predate the infection). Cell type and time point are not known. The chain couples TRBV20-1 to TRBJ2-7, with a tentative D call TRBD2 (6 bases). The sequenced sample was PBMCs or a T cell subset sorted from them (not recorded which). The CDR3 region has the DNA TGCAGTGCTTCGGGACTTTCCTACGAGCAGTACTTC. As protein: CSASGLSYEQYF.